The present T cell receptor beta chain was sequenced within a study of early T cells in non-severe SARS-CoV-2 infection. Per the germline V gene, CDR1 is SGHKS and CDR2 is YYEKEE (reference sequence). The CDR3 sequence is 15 residues long. The V and J ends lost 0 bases and 1 base respectively, with 10 bases between them. From the 5' RACE reads, TCRdb called clonotypes with MiXCR, one entry per CDR3 protein. The repertoire holds around 88,000 distinct CDR3 sequences, with approximately 14% as singletons. The rearrangement joins TRBV5-5 to TRBJ1-1; D not resolved. Sequenced input: whole blood. The TCR sequence derives from an adult who was a healthcare worker with PCR-confirmed SARS-CoV-2 infection or an uninfected control (not recorded which). The CDR3 DNA sequence: TGTGCCAGCAGCTTGGAGGGCAGACAGAACACTGAAGCTTTCTTT. Protein product: CASSLEGRQNTEAFF. The full variable domain, with the rest looked up from reference TRBV5-5 and TRBJ1-1, is DAGVTQSPTHLIKTRGQQVTLRCSPISGHKSVSWYQQVLGQGPQFIFQYYEKEERGRGNFPDRFSARQFPNYSSELNVNALLLGDSALYLCASSLEGRQNTEAFFGQGTRLTVV.